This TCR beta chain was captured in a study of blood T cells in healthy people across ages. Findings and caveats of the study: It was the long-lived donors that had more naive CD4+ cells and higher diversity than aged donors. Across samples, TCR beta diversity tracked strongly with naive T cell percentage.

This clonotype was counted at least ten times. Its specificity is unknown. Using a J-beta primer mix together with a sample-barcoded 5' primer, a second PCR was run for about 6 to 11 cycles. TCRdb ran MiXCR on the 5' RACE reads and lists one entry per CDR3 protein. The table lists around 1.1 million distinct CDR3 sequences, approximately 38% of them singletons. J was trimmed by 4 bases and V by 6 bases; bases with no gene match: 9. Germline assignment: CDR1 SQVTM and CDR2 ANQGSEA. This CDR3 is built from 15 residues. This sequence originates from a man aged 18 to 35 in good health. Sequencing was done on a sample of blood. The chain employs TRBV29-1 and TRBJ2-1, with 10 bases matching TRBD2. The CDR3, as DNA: TGCAGCGTACGCACTAGCGGGGAGGGTTACAATGAGCAGTTCTTC. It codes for CSVRTSGEGYNEQFF.